This T cell receptor beta chain was obtained from a study of beta chain features in type 1 diabetes. One heparinised draw of blood, averaging about 120 mL, came from each donor. All of the isolated RNA was reverse transcribed, so expressed TCRB transcripts were sequenced. The repertoire was sequenced with immunoSEQ multiplex PCR; TCRdb's copy has only in-frame clones and lacks some. The repertoire holds about 650,000 clones, over 10% seen once, with 0.095% to 0.15% in the top ten. Overall study results and limits: For Type 1 diabetes patients, all four CD4+ subsets carried TCRB CDR3s that were moderately but significantly shorter. When VDJ junctions were examined, type 1 diabetes patients showed fewer insertions and more deletions. High-TCR-expressing cells could be over-represented by cDNA sequencing.

Concerning this clone: The antigen is undetermined.

The CDR3 runs to 15 residues. CDR1 and CDR2 from the germline V gene are SGHNT and YYREEE (reference sequence). Trimming took 2 bases from V and 1 from J, leaving 13 bases between them. The sequence derives from a man aged 25 to 40 with type 1 diabetes. The V call is TRBV5-4, the J call TRBJ2-7, with D maybe TRBD2 (6 bases). The sample was naive CD4+ T cells from blood. The CDR3 loop is CASSFPGDGSYEQYF. CDR3 DNA sequence: TGTGCCAGCAGCTTCCCGGGGGACGGATCCTACGAGCAGTACTTC. Full variable domain (outside the CDR3, taken from reference TRBV5-4 and TRBJ2-7): ETGVTQSPTHLIKTRGQQVTLRCSSQSGHNTVSWYQQALGQGPQFIFQYYREEENGRGNFPPRFSGLQFPNYSSELNVNALELDDSALYLCASSFPGDGSYEQYFGPGTRLTVT.